A selection of T cell receptor beta chains follows, all from one sample in a study of shared clonotypes between healthy human individuals. Clones were read by immunoSEQ multiplex PCR, and TCRdb kept only the in-frame ones, dropping some. The data show more than 400,000 clones, 70% to 80% seen once. The sequenced material came from PBMCs. These receptors were taken from a middle-aged woman in good health. Some clones in this sample may be carry-over from other donors' samples. The CDR3 runs from the conserved cysteine through the conserved F or W. D genes are given only for firm matches. Some rows mark clone size as missing; the rest say once, few, many or name a class of expanded clone.

>.|TRBJ2-2|TRBV5-5|.
TGTGCCAGCAGCTTGGGGCACAGGCTCGGGGAGCTGTTTTTT
CASSLGHRLGELFF
>TRBD2|TRBJ2-5|TRBV5-1|.
TGCGCCAGCAGCTTGGGCCGGGAGGCGCGGGAGACCCAGTACTTC
CASSLGREARETQYF
>.|TRBJ1-2|TRBV10-3|.
TGTGCCATCAGTGAGCAAATGGTTGGCTACACCTTC
CAISEQMVGYTF
>TRBD2|TRBJ2-1|TRBV7-3|.
TGTGCCAGCAGCTTAAGTAGCGGGCCTTACAATGAGCAGTTCTTC
CASSLSSGPYNEQFF
>.|TRBJ2-5|TRBV28|.
TGTGCCAGCAACGACATAGGGGGGTCAGGCGAGACCCAGTACTTC
CASNDIGGSGETQYF
>TRBD2|TRBJ2-7|TRBV11-2|.
TGCGCCAGCAGCTTGGGACTAGACACCTACGAGCAGTACTTC
CASSLGLDTYEQYF
>.|TRBJ1-5|TRBV6-5|.
TGTGCCAGCAGCCTCCGGGGGGAAGGCAATCAGCCCCAGCATTTT
CASSLRGEGNQPQHF
>TRBD2|TRBJ2-7|TRBV10-3|.
TGTGCCATCAGTGACCCGACTAGCCGAACCTACGAGCAGTACTTC
CAISDPTSRTYEQYF
>.|TRBJ2-3|TRBV28|many
TGTGCCAGCAGTTCCCCCGACACCGGTACGCAGTATTTT
CASSSPDTGTQYF
>.|TRBJ2-5|TRBV7-8|.
TGTGCCAGCAGCTTATATTCCCAAGAGACCCAGTACTTC
CASSLYSQETQYF
>.|TRBJ1-2|TRBV19|.
TGTGCCAGTAGTATCCGAGGGGATAACGGCTATGGCTACACCTTC
CASSIRGDNGYGYTF
>TRBD1|TRBJ1-1|TRBV10-2|.
TGCGCCAGCATTCTAGACAGGGCCACTGAAGCTTTCTTT
CASILDRATEAFF
>.|TRBJ1-5|TRBV9|.
TGTGCCAGCAGCCCCGGAGGGCAGGGAGGCAATCAGCCCCAGCATTTT
CASSPGGQGGNQPQHF
>.|TRBJ2-4|TRBV7-2|.
TGTGCCAGCAGCTCTCCTCGTAGACTAGCCAAAAACATTCAGTACTTC
CASSSPRRLAKNIQYF
>TRBD1|TRBJ2-7|TRBV14|.
TGTGCCAGCAGCAACAGGGGAAATATCTACGAGCAGTACTTC
CASSNRGNIYEQYF
>.|TRBJ2-7|TRBV30|.
TGTGCCTGGGACAGCGCCGGGAGCTCGAGGCAGTACTTC
CAWDSAGSSRQYF
>.|TRBJ2-7|TRBV19|.
TGTGCCAGTAGTTTGTACCCGGGTACCTACGAGCAGTACTTC
CASSLYPGTYEQYF
>TRBD2|TRBJ2-7|TRBV28|few
TGTGCCAGCAGTCTTAGCGGGGGACTATACGAGCAGTACTTC
CASSLSGGLYEQYF
>.|TRBJ1-6|TRBV30|.
TGTGCCTGGAGTGTTATACAGGGTGGTTCACCCCTCCACTTT
CAWSVIQGGSPLHF
>TRBD2|TRBJ2-7|TRBV11-2|.
TGTGCCAGCAGCTTATTGAGCGGGAGGGCCGGCTCCTACGAGCAGTACTTC
CASSLLSGRAGSYEQYF
>.|TRBJ2-7|TRBV7-2|.
TGTGCCAGCAGCGGAGTGGACGGTCACTACGAGCAGTACTTC
CASSGVDGHYEQYF
>TRBD1|TRBJ2-7|TRBV5-1|.
TGCGCCAGCAACCGGGACAGCAGCTCCTACGAGCAGTACTTC
CASNRDSSSYEQYF
>TRBD2|TRBJ2-7|TRBV27|.
TGTGCCAGCAGTATATACCCCCCTCGAGGGAGGGATCCTCCGTTCGAGCAGTACTTC
CASSIYPPRGRDPPFEQYF
>.|TRBJ2-5|TRBV7-9|.
TGTGCCAGCAGCTTGACGGAAGAGACCCGGTACTTC
CASSLTEETRYF
>.|TRBJ1-1|TRBV5-1|.
TGCGCCAGCAGCTTGGACGGGGTGGGTACTGAAGCTTTCTTT
CASSLDGVGTEAFF
>.|TRBJ2-5|TRBV2|.
TGTGCCAGCAAGAAATCAGGGGGGGAGGAGACCCAGTACTTC
CASKKSGGEETQYF
>TRBD2|TRBJ2-5|TRBV10-3|.
TGTGCCATCAGTGAGTCTGGTAGCGGGAGGGCCGGTGAGACCCAGTACTTC
CAISESGSGRAGETQYF
>.|TRBJ2-3|TRBV7-8|.
TGTGCCAGCAGCTTAGTTGGGGGAGCGGGAGATACGCAGTATTTT
CASSLVGGAGDTQYF
>.|TRBJ2-1|TRBV13|.
TGTGCCAGCAGCTTAGGAGGAAATGAGCAGTTCTTC
CASSLGGNEQFF